Sequencing of this T cell receptor (beta chain) was carried out in a study of T cells after posttransplantation cyclophosphamide. Points from the study as a whole: TRB overlap between skin or GI tissue T cells and blood was limited. Recipient CMV seropositivity and CMV reactivation strongly tracked TRB clonality.

Methotrexate plus calcineurin inhibitor accompanied controls' myeloablative marrow transplants; sampling was 1 year later. Sequencing used immunoSEQ multiplex PCR; TCRdb keeps in-frame clones, though not all of them. Counted here are 15,000 to 20,000 clones, 85% occurring once; the ten biggest clones make up about 27%. This clone was seen more than once but under ten times. Its specificity is not known. The source was PBMCs, collected after allogeneic stem cell transplant with calcineurin inhibitor and methotrexate. This TCR derives from a female patient aged 18 to 30 who received an allogeneic stem cell transplant from an unrelated donor, was CMV-positive, and had acute and chronic GVHD. Some T cells could come from the graft donor.

The CDR3: CATSRDYGTTNTGELFF. The CDR3 DNA reads TGTGCCACCAGCAGAGACTACGGGACAACGAACACCGGGGAGCTGTTTTTT. J is TRBJ2-2 and V is TRBV15; D is possibly TRBD1 (6 bases). The V gene lost 0 bases and the J gene lost 0 bases, with 11 bases spanning the gap. The CDR3 is 17 residues long. CDR1 and CDR2 from the germline V gene are LNHNV and YYDKDF (reference sequence).